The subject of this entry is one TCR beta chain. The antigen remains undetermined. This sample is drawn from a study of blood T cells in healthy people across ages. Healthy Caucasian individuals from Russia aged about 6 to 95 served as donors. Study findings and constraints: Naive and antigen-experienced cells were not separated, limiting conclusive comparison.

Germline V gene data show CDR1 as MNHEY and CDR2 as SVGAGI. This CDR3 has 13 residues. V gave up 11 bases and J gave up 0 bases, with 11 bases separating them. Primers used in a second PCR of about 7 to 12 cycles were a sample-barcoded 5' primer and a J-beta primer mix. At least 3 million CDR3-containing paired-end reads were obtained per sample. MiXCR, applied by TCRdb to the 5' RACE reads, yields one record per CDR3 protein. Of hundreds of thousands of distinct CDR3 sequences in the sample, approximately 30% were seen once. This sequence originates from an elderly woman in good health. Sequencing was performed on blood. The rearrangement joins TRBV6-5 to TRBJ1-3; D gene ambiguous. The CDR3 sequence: CAVVTDSGNTIYF. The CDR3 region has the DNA TGTGCCGTCGTAACCGACTCTGGAAACACCATATATTTT.